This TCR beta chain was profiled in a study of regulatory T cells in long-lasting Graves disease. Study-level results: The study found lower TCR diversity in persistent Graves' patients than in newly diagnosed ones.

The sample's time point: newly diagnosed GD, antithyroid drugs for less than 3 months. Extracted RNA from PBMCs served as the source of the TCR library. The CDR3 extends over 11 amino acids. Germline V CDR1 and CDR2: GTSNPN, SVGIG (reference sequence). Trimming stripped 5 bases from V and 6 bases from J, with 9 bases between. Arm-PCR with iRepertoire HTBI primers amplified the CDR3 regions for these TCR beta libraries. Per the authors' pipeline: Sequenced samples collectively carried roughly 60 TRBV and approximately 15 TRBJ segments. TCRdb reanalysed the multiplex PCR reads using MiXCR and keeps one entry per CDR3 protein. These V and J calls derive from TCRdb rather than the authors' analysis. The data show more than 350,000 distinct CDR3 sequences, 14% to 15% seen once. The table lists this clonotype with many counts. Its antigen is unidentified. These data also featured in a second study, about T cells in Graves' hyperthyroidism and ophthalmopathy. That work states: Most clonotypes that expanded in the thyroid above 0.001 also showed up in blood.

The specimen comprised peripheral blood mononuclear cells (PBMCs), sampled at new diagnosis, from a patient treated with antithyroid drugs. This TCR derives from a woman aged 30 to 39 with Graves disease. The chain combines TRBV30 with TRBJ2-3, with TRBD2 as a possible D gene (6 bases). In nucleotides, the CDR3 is TGTGCCTGGCTGGGGAGGGATACGCAGTATTTT. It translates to CAWLGRDTQYF.